This T cell receptor (beta chain) came from a study of T cell responses to AZD1222 COVID-19 vaccine. Findings and caveats of the study: Possibly, clonal diversity was underestimated; donors were largely white British and included more females. Close to half of spike-specific TCRs reportedly recognize unmutated variant regions. At baseline, just 6 or 7 AZD1222 recipients tested seropositive. The span of vaccine-associated CD4 TCRs extended across spike, with dominance at 160-218 and 743-854.

Produced via immunoSEQ multiplex PCR; TCRdb's table is partial and in-frame only. Of roughly 130,000 clones in the sample, roughly 88% were seen once. A remark on this clone: Its matching antigen is unknown.

Germline loops: CDR1 MNHEY, CDR2 SVGEGT. V was shortened by 4 bases and J by 6 bases, with 16 bases between the two germline ends. The CDR3 length is 15 residues. The specimen comprised peripheral blood, sampled on day 0 of AZD1222 vaccination. The gene calls are TRBV6-2 or TRBV6-3 and TRBJ1-5; TRBD1 is a possible D gene (5 bases). This clonotype originated in an adult in good health. The CDR3 loop is CASSSVPGYRQPQHF. CDR3 in DNA: TGTGCCAGCAGTTCGGTCCCAGGGTACCGTCAGCCCCAGCATTTT.